The source of this TCR beta chain is a study of CD8+ T cells in alopecia areata. About the study: In an open-label trial, patients got 5 to 10 mg tofacitinib twice daily. The study, taken as a whole, reports: Scalp lesions, especially in alopecia totalis/universalis, had higher clonality than normal scalp.

V trimming: 7 bases; J trimming: 6 bases; junction bases outside the gene matches: 8. Germline CDR1 is SQVTM and CDR2 is ANQGSEA. The CDR3 contains 12 residues. Investigators isolated RNA and reverse transcribed it into cDNA to act as the sequencing template. This table comes from immunoSEQ multiplex PCR, and its TCRdb copy is limited to in-frame clones, with some not included. The repertoire holds 150,000 to 160,000 clones, about 53% seen once, with just under 20% in the top ten. This clone was observed a handful of times. Its specificity is unknown. This receptor was identified in a human donor with alopecia areata. The sample was CD8+ T cells sorted from blood, taken at week 0. V and J are TRBV29-1 and TRBJ1-2; 7 bases agree with TRBD1. CDR3 in amino acids: CSAGTETHGYTF. The CDR3 DNA follows: TGCAGCGCCGGGACAGAGACTCATGGCTACACCTTC.